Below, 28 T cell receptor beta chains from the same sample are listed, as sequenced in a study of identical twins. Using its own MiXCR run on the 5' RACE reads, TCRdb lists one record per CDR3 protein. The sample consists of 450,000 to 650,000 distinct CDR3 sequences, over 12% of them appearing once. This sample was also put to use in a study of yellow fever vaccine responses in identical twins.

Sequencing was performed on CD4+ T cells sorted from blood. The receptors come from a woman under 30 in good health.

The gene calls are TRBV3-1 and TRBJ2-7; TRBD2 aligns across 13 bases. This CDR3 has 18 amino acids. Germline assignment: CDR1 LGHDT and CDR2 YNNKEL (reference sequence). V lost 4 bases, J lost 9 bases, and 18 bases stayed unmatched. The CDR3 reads CASSPGLAGEGARTVQYF. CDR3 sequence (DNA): TGTGCCAGCAGCCCCGGACTAGCGGGAGAGGGAGCAAGGACGGTGCAGTACTTC.

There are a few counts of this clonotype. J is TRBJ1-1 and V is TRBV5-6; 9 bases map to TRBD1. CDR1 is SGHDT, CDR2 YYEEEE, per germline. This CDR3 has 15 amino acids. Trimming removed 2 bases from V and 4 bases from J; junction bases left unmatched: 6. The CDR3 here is CASSFAQGAFTEAFF. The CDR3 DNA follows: TGTGCCAGCAGCTTCGCACAGGGGGCTTTCACTGAAGCTTTCTTT.

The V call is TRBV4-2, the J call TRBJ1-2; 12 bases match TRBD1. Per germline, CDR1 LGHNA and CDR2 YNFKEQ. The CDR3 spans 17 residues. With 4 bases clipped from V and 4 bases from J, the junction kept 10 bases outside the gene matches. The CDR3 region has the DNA TGTGCCAGCAGCCTAGGGACAGGGGGCGCAGAAGGCTATGGCTACACCTTC. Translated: CASSLGTGGAEGYGYTF.

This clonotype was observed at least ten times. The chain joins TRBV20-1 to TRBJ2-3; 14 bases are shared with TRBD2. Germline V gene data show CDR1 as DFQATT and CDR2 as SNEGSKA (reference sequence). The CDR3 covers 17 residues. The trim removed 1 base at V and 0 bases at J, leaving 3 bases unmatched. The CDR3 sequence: CSARVGLAGGSTDTQYF. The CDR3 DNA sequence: TGCAGTGCTAGAGTTGGACTAGCGGGGGGTAGCACAGATACGCAGTATTTT.

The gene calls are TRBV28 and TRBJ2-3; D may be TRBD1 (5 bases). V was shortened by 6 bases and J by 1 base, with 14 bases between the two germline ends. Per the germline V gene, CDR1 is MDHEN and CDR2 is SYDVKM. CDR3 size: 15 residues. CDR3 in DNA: TGTGCCAGCAGAGCCCCGGGCAGGGGCACAGATACGCAGTATTTT. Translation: CASRAPGRGTDTQYF.

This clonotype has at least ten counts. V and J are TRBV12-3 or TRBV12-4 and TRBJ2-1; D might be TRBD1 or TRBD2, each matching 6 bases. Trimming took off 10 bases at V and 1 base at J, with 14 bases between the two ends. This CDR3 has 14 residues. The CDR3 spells CATIKGGSYNEQFF. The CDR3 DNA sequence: TGTGCCACCATTAAGGGGGGATCCTACAATGAGCAGTTCTTC.

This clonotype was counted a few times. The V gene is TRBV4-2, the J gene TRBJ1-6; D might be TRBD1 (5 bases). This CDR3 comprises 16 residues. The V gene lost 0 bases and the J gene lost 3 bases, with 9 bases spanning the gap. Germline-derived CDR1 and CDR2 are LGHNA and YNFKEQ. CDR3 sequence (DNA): TGTGCCAGCAGCCAAGATCGACAGAGCTATAATTCACCCCTCCACTTT. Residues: CASSQDRQSYNSPLHF.

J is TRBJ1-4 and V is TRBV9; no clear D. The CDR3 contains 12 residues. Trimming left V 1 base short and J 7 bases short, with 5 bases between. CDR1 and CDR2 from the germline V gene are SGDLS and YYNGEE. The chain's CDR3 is CASSVRSEKLFF. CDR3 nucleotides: TGTGCCAGCAGCGTAAGGAGTGAAAAACTGTTTTTT.

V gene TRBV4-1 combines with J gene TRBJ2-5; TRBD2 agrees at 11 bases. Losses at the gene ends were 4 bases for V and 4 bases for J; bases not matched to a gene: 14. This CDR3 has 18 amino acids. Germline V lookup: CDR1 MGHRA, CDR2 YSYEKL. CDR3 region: CASSPGLAAPGASETQYF. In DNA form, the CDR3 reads TGCGCCAGCAGCCCGGGACTAGCGGCCCCAGGGGCTTCAGAGACCCAGTACTTC.

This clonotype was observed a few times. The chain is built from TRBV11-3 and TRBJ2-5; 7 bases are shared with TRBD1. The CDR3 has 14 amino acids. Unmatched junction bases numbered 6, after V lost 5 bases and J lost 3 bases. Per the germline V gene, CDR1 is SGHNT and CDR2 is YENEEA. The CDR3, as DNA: TGTGCCAGCAGCCGCCGGGACAGAGAAGAGACCCAGTACTTC. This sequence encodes CASSRRDREETQYF.

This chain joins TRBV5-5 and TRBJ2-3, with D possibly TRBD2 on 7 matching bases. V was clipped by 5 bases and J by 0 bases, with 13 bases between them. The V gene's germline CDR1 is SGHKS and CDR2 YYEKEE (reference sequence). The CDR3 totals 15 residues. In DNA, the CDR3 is TGTGCCAGCAGGTGGGGGGGCGTGAGCACAGATACGCAGTATTTT. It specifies CASRWGGVSTDTQYF.

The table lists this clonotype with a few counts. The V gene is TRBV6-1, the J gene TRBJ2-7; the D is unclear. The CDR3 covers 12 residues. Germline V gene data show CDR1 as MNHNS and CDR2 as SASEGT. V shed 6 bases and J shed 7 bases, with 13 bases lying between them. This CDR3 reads CASSVGSGEQYV. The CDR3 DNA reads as TGTGCCAGCAGCGTAGGCTCCGGAGAGCAGTACGTC.

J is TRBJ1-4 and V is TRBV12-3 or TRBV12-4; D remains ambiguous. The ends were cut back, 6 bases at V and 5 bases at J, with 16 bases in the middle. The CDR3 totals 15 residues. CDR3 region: CASSPGRAWNEKLFF. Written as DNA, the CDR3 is TGTGCCAGCAGCCCCGGGCGGGCGTGGAATGAAAAACTGTTTTTT.

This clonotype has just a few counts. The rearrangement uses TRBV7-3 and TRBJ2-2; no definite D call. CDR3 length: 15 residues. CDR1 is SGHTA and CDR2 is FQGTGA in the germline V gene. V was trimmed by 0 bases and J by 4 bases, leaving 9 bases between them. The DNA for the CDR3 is TGTGCCAGCAGCTTAACCTACGATAGCACCGGGGAGCTGTTTTTT. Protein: CASSLTYDSTGELFF.

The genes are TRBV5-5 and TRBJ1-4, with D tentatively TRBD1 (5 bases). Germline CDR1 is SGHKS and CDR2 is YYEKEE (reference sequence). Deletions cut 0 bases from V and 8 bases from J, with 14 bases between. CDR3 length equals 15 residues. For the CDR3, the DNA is TGTGCCAGCAGCTTGGGTTCAGGGATTGGGGAAAAACTGTTTTTT. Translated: CASSLGSGIGEKLFF.

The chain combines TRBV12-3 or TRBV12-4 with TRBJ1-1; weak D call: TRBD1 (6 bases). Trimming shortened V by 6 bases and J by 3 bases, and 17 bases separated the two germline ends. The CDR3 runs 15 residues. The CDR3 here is CASSSQAGADTEAFF. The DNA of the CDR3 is TGTGCCAGCAGCTCGCAAGCAGGGGCGGACACTGAAGCTTTCTTT.

The CDR3 nucleotides read TGCAGCGCTACCCACATGGGACCATTCCAAGAGACCCAGTACTTC. The encoded protein is CSATHMGPFQETQYF. The rearrangement joins TRBV29-1 to TRBJ2-5; either TRBD1 or TRBD2 may supply D (5 bases each). With 7 bases removed from V and 1 base from J, the gap between germline ends came to 19 bases. The CDR3 runs 15 residues. Germline CDR1 is SQVTM and CDR2 is ANQGSEA.

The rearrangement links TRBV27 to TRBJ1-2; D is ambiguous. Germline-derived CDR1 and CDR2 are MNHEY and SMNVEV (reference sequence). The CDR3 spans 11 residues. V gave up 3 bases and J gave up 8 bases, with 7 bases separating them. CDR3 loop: CASSFPTGYTF. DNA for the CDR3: TGTGCCAGCAGTTTCCCGACCGGCTACACCTTC.

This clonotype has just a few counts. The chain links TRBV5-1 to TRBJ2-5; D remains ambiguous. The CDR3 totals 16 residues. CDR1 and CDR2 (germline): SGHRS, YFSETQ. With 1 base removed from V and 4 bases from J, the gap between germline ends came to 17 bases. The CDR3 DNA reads TGCGCCAGCAGCTTGATTGGGGTGTCAGCTGGAGAGACCCAGTACTTC. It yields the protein CASSLIGVSAGETQYF.

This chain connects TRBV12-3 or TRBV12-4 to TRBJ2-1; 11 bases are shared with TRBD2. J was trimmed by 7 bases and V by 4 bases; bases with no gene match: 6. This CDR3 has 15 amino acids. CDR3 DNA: TGTGCCAGCAGTTCCTGGGCTAGCGGGGGGAATGAGCAGTTCTTC. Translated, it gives CASSSWASGGNEQFF.

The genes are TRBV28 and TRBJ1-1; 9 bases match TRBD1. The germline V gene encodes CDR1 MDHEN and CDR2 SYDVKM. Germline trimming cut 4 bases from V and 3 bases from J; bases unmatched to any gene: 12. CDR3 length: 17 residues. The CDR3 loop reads CASSSTGTGPRDTEAFF. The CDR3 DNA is TGTGCCAGCAGTTCCACCGGGACAGGGCCTAGGGACACTGAAGCTTTCTTT.

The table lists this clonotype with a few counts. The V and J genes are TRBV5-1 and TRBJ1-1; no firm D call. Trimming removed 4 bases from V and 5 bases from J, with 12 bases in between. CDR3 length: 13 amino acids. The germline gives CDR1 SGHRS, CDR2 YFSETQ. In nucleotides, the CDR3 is TGCGCCAGCAGCCCCTCACCAAAAACTGAAGCTTTCTTT. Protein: CASSPSPKTEAFF.

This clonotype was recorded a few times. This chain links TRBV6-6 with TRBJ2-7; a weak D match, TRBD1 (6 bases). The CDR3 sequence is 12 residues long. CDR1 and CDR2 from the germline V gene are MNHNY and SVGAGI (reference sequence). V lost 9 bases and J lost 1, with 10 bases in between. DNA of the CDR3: TGTGCCAGATCTAGGGGGTCCTACGAGCAGTACTTC. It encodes CARSRGSYEQYF.

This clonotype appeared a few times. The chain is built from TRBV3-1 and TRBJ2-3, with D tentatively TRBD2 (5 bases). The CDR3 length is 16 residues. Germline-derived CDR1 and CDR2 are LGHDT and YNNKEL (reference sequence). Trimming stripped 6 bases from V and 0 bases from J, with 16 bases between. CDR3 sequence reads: CASSPARDSSTDTQYF. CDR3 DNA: TGTGCCAGCAGTCCGGCACGGGATTCTAGCACAGATACGCAGTATTTT.

The DNA for the CDR3 is TGTGCCAGCAGGGGCGACAGTAGCAATCAGCCCCAGCATTTT. Its translation is CASRGDSSNQPQHF. V and J are TRBV2 and TRBJ1-5, with a weak D call TRBD1 (5 bases). Germline values: CDR1 SNHLY, CDR2 FYNNEI. This CDR3 comprises 14 residues. V was pared by 6 bases and J by 0 bases, with 9 bases between. The full variable domain, rest sourced from reference TRBV2 and TRBJ1-5, is EPEVTQTPSHQVTQMGQEVILRCVPISNHLYFYWYRQILGQKVEFLVSFYNNEISEKSEIFDDQFSVERPDGSNFTLKIRSTKLEDSAMYFCASRGDSSNQPQHFGDGTRLSIL.

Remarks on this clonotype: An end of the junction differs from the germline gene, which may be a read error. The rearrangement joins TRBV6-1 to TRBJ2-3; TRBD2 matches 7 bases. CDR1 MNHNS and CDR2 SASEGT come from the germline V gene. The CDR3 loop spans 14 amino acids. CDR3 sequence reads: CATTGRGNTDMQYF. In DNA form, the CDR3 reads TGTGCCACCACGGGGCGGGGGAACACAGATATGCAGTATTTT.

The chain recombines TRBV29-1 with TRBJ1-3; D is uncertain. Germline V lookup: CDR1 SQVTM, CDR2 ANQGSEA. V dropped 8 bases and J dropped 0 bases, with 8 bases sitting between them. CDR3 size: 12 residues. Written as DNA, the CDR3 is TGCAGCTTTTTACACTCTGGAAACACCATATATTTT. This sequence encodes CSFLHSGNTIYF.

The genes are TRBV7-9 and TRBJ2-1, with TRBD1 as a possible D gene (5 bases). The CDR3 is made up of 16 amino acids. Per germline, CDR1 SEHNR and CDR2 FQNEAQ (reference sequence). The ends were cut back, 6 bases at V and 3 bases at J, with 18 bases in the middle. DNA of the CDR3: TGTGCCAGCAGGCAAAAACCGCAGGGCGACTACAATGAGCAGTTCTTC. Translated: CASRQKPQGDYNEQFF. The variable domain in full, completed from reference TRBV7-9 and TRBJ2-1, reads DTGVSQNPRHKITKRGQNVTFRCDPISEHNRLYWYRQTLGQGPEFLTYFQNEAQLEKSRLLSDRFSAERPKGSFSTLEIQRTEQGDSAMYLCASRQKPQGDYNEQFFGPGTRLTVL.